This T cell receptor (beta chain) was identified in a study of cytomegalovirus exposure and HLA in healthy donors. 13 Jbeta primers and 60 Vbeta primers were used for the PCR. TCRdb keeps only in-frame clones here, not all; method: immunoSEQ multiplex PCR. The profile covers around 110,000 clones, with approximately 70% appearing a single time and 8.5% to 9.5% taken by the ten largest. V gave up 4 bases and J gave up 7 bases; unmatched junction bases: 10. The CDR3 has 15 residues. The germline CDR1 and CDR2 sequences are SGHVS and FNYEAQ. V gene TRBV7-6 combines with J gene TRBJ2-7, with 10 bases aligning to TRBD2. The source is a woman between 40 and 55 years old in good health and CMV-seropositive. Sequenced material: PBMCs. This CDR3 reads CASSSHLAGVGEQYF. CDR3 in DNA: TGTGCCAGCAGCTCTCATCTAGCGGGAGTGGGAGAGCAGTACTTC.